This is a list of T cell receptor beta chains from one sample in a study of shared T cell receptors in the human thymus. Sequenced by immunoSEQ multiplex PCR; TCRdb stores in-frame clones only, minus some. Among over 450,000 clones, around 82% were seen once, and the ten largest hold 0.013%. This sample also belongs to another study, concerning human thymus T cells.

Sequencing input: thymocytes. Source of these receptors: a boy in the first two years of life with a congenital heart defect. The CDR3 runs from the conserved cysteine through the conserved F or W. Each record gives: clone size, J gene, D gene, V gene, CDR3 DNA, CDR3 protein. The D gene is left open where the match is weak. Rows give clone size only sometimes, using once, few, many, or a class for an expanded clone.

- | TRBJ2-1 | TRBD1 | TRBV6-1 | TGTGCCAGCAGTGAACCGGGTGGGACAGGGTCCTACAATGAGCAGTTCTTC | CASSEPGGTGSYNEQFF
- | TRBJ2-2 | - | TRBV7-2 | TGTGCCAGCAGCTTAGCTGGACTTGCGAACACCGGGGAGCTGTTTTTT | CASSLAGLANTGELFF
- | TRBJ1-1 | - | TRBV29-1 | TGCAGCGTTCCGCTAAACACTGAAGCTTTCTTT | CSVPLNTEAFF
- | TRBJ1-1 | TRBD1 | TRBV27 | TGTGCCAGCAGTTGGGACAGGAAGAACATGAACACTGAAGCTTTCTTT | CASSWDRKNMNTEAFF
- | TRBJ2-6 | - | TRBV14 | TGTGCCAGCAGCTCACAGCGGGCTCTCTCTGGGGCCAACGTCCTGACTTTC | CASSSQRALSGANVLTF
few | TRBJ2-2 | - | TRBV11-3 | TGTGCCATTCTCCAGGGCGGGGCTAACACCGGGGAGCTGTTTTTT | CAILQGGANTGELFF
- | TRBJ2-7 | TRBD2 | TRBV11-2 | TGTGCCAGCAGCTCAGGACTAGCGGACTCCTACGAGCAGTACTTC | CASSSGLADSYEQYF
- | TRBJ2-7 | TRBD1 | TRBV19 | TGTGCCAGTAGTACTAAATACAGGGGTGGGTACGAGCAGTACTTC | CASSTKYRGGYEQYF
- | TRBJ2-5 | TRBD1 | TRBV5-6 | TGTGCCAGCAGCTTCACAGGGGAAGAGACCCAGTACTTC | CASSFTGEETQYF
- | TRBJ2-7 | - | TRBV5-3 | TGTGCCAGAAGCCCCGGCCGGGCCTACGAGCAGTACTTC | CARSPGRAYEQYF
once | TRBJ2-2 | TRBD2 | TRBV12-5 | TGTGCTAGTGGGGGTCCGGGACTAGCGGGATCCGGGGGTACCGGGGAGCTGTTTTTT | CASGGPGLAGSGGTGELFF
- | TRBJ2-2 | - | TRBV10-1 | TGCGCCAGCATACCTGGGGGCGACACCGGGGAGCTGTTTTTT | CASIPGGDTGELFF
- | TRBJ2-7 | TRBD2 | TRBV19 | TGTGCCAGTAGCGACTCCGGGACTAGCGAGTTCGATGGCTCCTACGAGCAGTACTTC | CASSDSGTSEFDGSYEQYF
- | TRBJ1-5 | - | TRBV11-2 | TGTGCCAGCAGCTTAGACGGCGGATATAGCAATCAGCCCCAGCATTTT | CASSLDGGYSNQPQHF
- | TRBJ2-2 | - | TRBV5-6 | TGTGCCAGCAGCTTGGAAGTGGCGGGCACCGGGGAGCTGTTTTTT | CASSLEVAGTGELFF
- | TRBJ2-7 | TRBD2 | TRBV7-2 | TGTGCCAGCAGTTTAGCGGGAGGGTCTTTCTACGAGCAGTACTTC | CASSLAGGSFYEQYF
- | TRBJ2-7 | - | TRBV14 | TGTGCCAGCAGCCACTCTAGGGGAAGCTCCTACGAGCAGTACTTC | CASSHSRGSSYEQYF
- | TRBJ1-1 | TRBD1 | TRBV14 | TGTGCCAGCAGCCAAGATCCTTCCCGATTGGACAGGGGGCAACTAAACACTGAAGCTTTCTTT | CASSQDPSRLDRGQLNTEAFF
- | TRBJ2-1 | TRBD2 | TRBV28 | TGTGCCAGCAGTCAGGTTGCGGGAGTGCGGGATGAGCAGTTCTTC | CASSQVAGVRDEQFF
- | TRBJ2-3 | TRBD2 | TRBV10-1 | TGCGCCAGCAGTGCGACTGGGACTAGCAACACAGATACGCAGTATTTT | CASSATGTSNTDTQYF
- | TRBJ2-5 | TRBD2 | TRBV12-5 | TGTGCTAGTGGTTTGGCTCCTGACAGGCTAGCGGGAGAAGAGACCCAGTACTTC | CASGLAPDRLAGEETQYF
- | TRBJ2-5 | - | TRBV19 | TGTGCCAGTGGCGGGTACCAAGAGACCCAGTACTTC | CASGGYQETQYF
- | TRBJ2-7 | TRBD2 | TRBV18 | TGTGCCAGCTCAAAACTAGCGGGAGTGTCCTACGAGCAGTACTTC | CASSKLAGVSYEQYF
- | TRBJ1-1 | - | TRBV27 | TGTGCCAGCAGCGACCGGGGATCGGACAGAGCTCAAGCTTTCTTT | CASSDRGSDRAQAFF
- | TRBJ2-3 | - | TRBV4-1 | TGCGCCAGCAGCCCGGGATCACGCACAGATACGCAGTATTTT | CASSPGSRTDTQYF
- | TRBJ2-1 | TRBD2 | TRBV7-9 | TGTGCCAGCAGCCCTTGGACTAGCGGGAGGAACGATGAGCAGTTCTTC | CASSPWTSGRNDEQFF
once | TRBJ2-7 | TRBD1 | TRBV5-5 | TGTGCCAGCAGTTCCTCCTATCCTGACCCGGGACAGGGGGTTTACGAGCAGTACTTC | CASSSSYPDPGQGVYEQYF
- | TRBJ2-1 | - | TRBV5-6 | TGTGCCAGCACCCCCGCGGGATCCTACAATGAGCAGTTCTTC | CASTPAGSYNEQFF
- | TRBJ2-7 | TRBD2 | TRBV27 | TGTGCCAGCAGTTTTAATTCCGGGAGGGTTTACTACGAGCAGTACTTC | CASSFNSGRVYYEQYF
few | TRBJ2-1 | TRBD1 | TRBV4-1 | TGCGCCAGCAGCCGACCGGGACAGGGGCCGGCGGTTAACAATGAGCAGTTCTTC | CASSRPGQGPAVNNEQFF
- | TRBJ2-3 | TRBD1 | TRBV5-1 | TGCGCCAGCAGCTTGGGACAGGGTTGGGGTACGCAGTATTTT | CASSLGQGWGTQYF
- | TRBJ2-7 | - | TRBV4-3 | TGCGCCAGCAGCCAAGAGAAGAGGCTAGCGATTTCCTACGAGCAGTACTTC | CASSQEKRLAISYEQYF
- | TRBJ2-7 | TRBD1 | TRBV2 | TGTGCCAGCAGTGAAGAGGCAGGGGGCCGCTACGAGCAGTACTTC | CASSEEAGGRYEQYF
- | TRBJ2-1 | - | TRBV14 | TGTGCCAGCAGCCAAGTAACCGAGGAAAGCTCCTACAATGAGCAGTTCTTC | CASSQVTEESSYNEQFF
- | TRBJ2-7 | TRBD1 | TRBV7-9 | TGTGCCAGCAGCTGGACAGGGGGTAACGAGCAGTACTTC | CASSWTGGNEQYF
- | TRBJ2-1 | - | TRBV6-5 | TGTGCCAGCAGTTCCGGGACAAGGAGTGAGCAGTTCTTC | CASSSGTRSEQFF